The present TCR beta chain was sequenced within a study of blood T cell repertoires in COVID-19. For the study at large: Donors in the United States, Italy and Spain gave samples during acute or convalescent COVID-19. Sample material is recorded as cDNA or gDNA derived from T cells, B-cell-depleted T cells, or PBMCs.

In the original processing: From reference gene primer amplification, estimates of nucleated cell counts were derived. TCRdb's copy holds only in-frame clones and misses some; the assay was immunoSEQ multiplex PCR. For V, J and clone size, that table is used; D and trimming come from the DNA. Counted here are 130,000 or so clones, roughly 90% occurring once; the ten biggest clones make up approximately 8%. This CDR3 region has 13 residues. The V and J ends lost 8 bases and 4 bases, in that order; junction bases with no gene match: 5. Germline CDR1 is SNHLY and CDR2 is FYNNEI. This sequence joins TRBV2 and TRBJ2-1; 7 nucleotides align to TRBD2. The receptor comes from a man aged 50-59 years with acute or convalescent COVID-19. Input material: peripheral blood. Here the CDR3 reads CASLRREYNEQFF. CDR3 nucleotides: TGTGCCAGCCTTCGGCGGGAGTACAATGAGCAGTTCTTC.